One sample yielded the 31 T cell receptor beta chains listed below, sequenced in a study of blood T cell repertoires in COVID-19. Sequencing was performed with immunoSEQ multiplex PCR; in TCRdb, only in-frame clones are kept and a portion is missing. The sample shows hundreds of thousands of clones, roughly 88% of them seen only once. Sequencing used peripheral blood. Receptors originate from a woman aged 25 to 39 with active or convalescent COVID-19.

The rearrangement uses TRBV19 and TRBJ1-1; no firm D call. The CDR3 spans 16 residues. Deletions cut 6 bases from V and 0 bases from J, with 17 bases between. In germline, CDR1 is LNHDA, CDR2 SQIVND (reference sequence). The CDR3 region is CASRAEQFSVNTEAFF. DNA of the CDR3: TGTGCCAGTAGGGCCGAACAATTCTCAGTGAACACTGAAGCTTTCTTT.

The gene calls are TRBV5-1 and TRBJ2-1; 12 bases are a match to TRBD2. Germline-derived CDR1 and CDR2 are SGHRS and YFSETQ. V lost 4 bases, J lost 6 bases, and 11 bases stayed unmatched. The length of the CDR3 is 17 residues. In DNA form, the CDR3 reads TGCGCCAGCAGCGCCGCAGCCAGGACTAGCGGGATCAATGAGCAGTTCTTC. Residues: CASSAAARTSGINEQFF.

J is TRBJ2-1 and V is TRBV19; 7 positions match TRBD2. Germline V lookup: CDR1 LNHDA, CDR2 SQIVND (reference sequence). This CDR3 spans 13 amino acids. J gave up 10 bases and V 5 bases, and 8 bases lay outside the gene matches. The CDR3 region has the DNA TGTGCCAGTAGTTCTGACTACGGGGGGGAGCAGTTCTTC. As protein: CASSSDYGGEQFF.

The chain joins TRBV3-1 (or the pseudogene TRBV3-2) to TRBJ2-7; no firm D call. The CDR3 totals 16 residues. Germline V gene data show CDR1 as LGHDT and CDR2 as YNNKEL (reference sequence). V lost 0 bases and J lost 0, with 12 bases in between. The CDR3 DNA is TGTGCCAGCAGCCAAGATTTTGTCAGAAACTCCTACGAGCAGTACTTC. Protein sequence: CASSQDFVRNSYEQYF.

The CDR3 reads CAIKEGITSEQYF. CDR3 nucleotide sequence: TGTGCCATCAAGGAGGGAATAACTAGCGAGCAGTACTTC. The chain recombines TRBV10-3 with TRBJ2-7; D perhaps matches TRBD2 (6 bases). Germline V lookup: CDR1 ENHRY, CDR2 SYGVKD. V was cut by 7 bases and J by 6 bases, with 16 bases left in between. The CDR3 contains 13 residues.

The V gene is TRBV3-1 (or the pseudogene TRBV3-2), the J gene TRBJ2-5, with 16 positions matching TRBD2. V dropped 4 bases and J dropped 4; count of bases not matched to a gene: 3. The CDR3 is made up of 16 amino acids. CDR1 and CDR2 (germline): LGHDT, YNNKEL (reference sequence). The CDR3 is CASSPGTSGGAETQYF. For the CDR3, the DNA is TGTGCCAGCAGCCCAGGGACTAGCGGGGGGGCAGAGACCCAGTACTTC.

The rearrangement links TRBV7-6 to TRBJ2-1; D not resolved. Germline V gene sequence: CDR1 SGHVS, CDR2 FNYEAQ. V lost 0 bases and J 0 bases, leaving 3 bases between the germline ends. The CDR3 runs to 14 residues. The CDR3 DNA reads as TGTGCCAGCAGCTTAGCTAACTCCTACAATGAGCAGTTCTTC. Its protein product is CASSLANSYNEQFF.

V and J are TRBV19 and TRBJ2-1; 8 bases line up with TRBD1. The CDR3 contains 14 residues. V gave up 7 bases and J gave up 1 base; unmatched junction bases: 3. Germline CDR1 reads LNHDA; CDR2 reads SQIVND (reference sequence). The CDR3 bases are TGTGCCAGTACAGGGGGCGAATCCTACAATGAGCAGTTCTTC. This sequence encodes CASTGGESYNEQFF.

V and J are TRBV11-3 and TRBJ2-1, with 15 positions matching TRBD2. The length of the CDR3 is 16 residues. Unmatched junction bases numbered 0, after V lost 0 bases and J lost 6 bases. Germline CDR1 and CDR2: SGHNT and YENEEA. The chain's CDR3 is CASSLEGLAGGNEQFF. CDR3 nucleotide sequence: TGTGCCAGCAGCTTAGAGGGACTAGCGGGGGGCAATGAGCAGTTCTTC.

The J gene is TRBJ2-5, the V gene TRBV11-2; D may be TRBD1 (5 bases). The CDR3 contains 13 residues. The ends were cut back, 5 bases at V and 5 bases at J, with 12 bases in the middle. Looked up from germline, CDR1 is SGHAT and CDR2 is FQNNGV. The CDR3 here is CASSPKGKETQYF. The CDR3 nucleotides are TGTGCCAGCAGCCCAAAGGGGAAGGAGACCCAGTACTTC.

The chain carries TRBV5-4 and TRBJ2-4; 7 positions match TRBD1. The CDR3 consists of 16 residues. From germline, CDR1 is SGHNT and CDR2 YYREEE (reference sequence). The ends lost 1 base at V and 8 bases at J; junction bases unmatched: 12. The CDR3 DNA follows: TGTGCCAGCAGCTTGACAGGGGCGGGTGATATGGACATTCAGTACTTC. This gives the protein CASSLTGAGDMDIQYF.

This clone was counted only a few times. The V and J genes are TRBV5-1 and TRBJ1-2, with 11 positions matching TRBD1. The germline V gene has CDR1 SGHRS and CDR2 YFSETQ. CDR3 length: 15 residues. V gave up 3 bases and J gave up 4 bases; unmatched junction bases: 5. This chain's CDR3 is CASSSNGQGAYGYTF. CDR3 DNA: TGCGCCAGCAGCTCCAACGGACAGGGGGCCTATGGCTACACCTTC.

This clone was seen only a few times. The chain links TRBV5-6 to TRBJ1-3; a possible D gene is TRBD1 (5 bases). V lost 2 bases to trimming and J lost 0 bases, with 12 bases between them. Germline loops: CDR1 SGHDT, CDR2 YYEEEE. The CDR3 is 16 amino acids. CDR3 sequence: CASSLGVGISGNTIYF. CDR3 sequence (DNA): TGTGCCAGCAGCTTAGGGGTCGGTATCTCTGGAAACACCATATATTTT. Together with reference TRBV5-6 and TRBJ1-3, the CDR3 gives the full variable domain: DAGVTQSPTHLIKTRGQQVTLRCSPKSGHDTVSWYQQALGQGPQFIFQYYEEEERQRGNFPDRFSGHQFPNYSSELNVNALLLGDSALYLCASSLGVGISGNTIYFGEGSWLTVV.

The V and J genes are TRBV7-9 and TRBJ1-4, with 8 positions matching TRBD1. V gave up 5 bases and J gave up 0 bases; unmatched junction bases: 8. Germline CDR1 is SEHNR and CDR2 is FQNEAQ (reference sequence). The CDR3 sequence is 17 residues long. The CDR3 nucleotides read TGTGCCAGCAGCCCGTACAGGGGGGGATCAACTAATGAAAAACTGTTTTTT. It specifies CASSPYRGGSTNEKLFF.

The V and J genes are TRBV9 and TRBJ2-1; D perhaps matches TRBD1 (6 bases). From germline, CDR1 is SGDLS and CDR2 YYNGEE. The V gene lost 5 bases and the J gene lost 5 bases, with 23 bases spanning the gap. There are 17 residues in the CDR3. CDR3: CASRPTERGMVDNEQFF. CDR3 nucleotide sequence: TGTGCCAGCAGACCTACAGAGAGGGGGATGGTCGACAATGAGCAGTTCTTC.

In the case of this clone: Other DNA sequences from this sample encode an identical CDR3 as well. This sequence joins TRBV27 and TRBJ2-1, with 9 bases aligning to TRBD2. The V gene's germline CDR1 is MNHEY and CDR2 SMNVEV (reference sequence). This CDR3 is built from 15 residues. V lost 7 bases to trimming and J lost 0 bases; unmatched junction nucleotides: 4. The CDR3 region has the DNA TGTGCCAGCACTCTAGCGGGATCCTCCTACAATGAGCAGTTCTTC. Its translation: CASTLAGSSYNEQFF.

V is TRBV30 and J is TRBJ1-2; D is possibly TRBD1 (6 bases). Trimming took off 0 bases at V and 6 bases at J, with 11 bases between the two ends. The CDR3 totals 13 residues. Germline CDR1 and CDR2: GTSNPN and SVGIG (reference sequence). CDR3 protein: CAWSVRGFDGYTF. The CDR3 DNA follows: TGTGCCTGGAGTGTCAGGGGTTTCGATGGCTACACCTTC.

The chain employs TRBV2 and TRBJ1-1; no firm D call. Trimming removed 7 bases at V and 5 bases at J, with 17 bases between. CDR3 length equals 14 residues. CDR1 SNHLY and CDR2 FYNNEI come from the germline V gene. This CDR3 is CASTPPPGGTEAFF. CDR3 bases: TGTGCCAGCACCCCGCCCCCGGGAGGGACTGAAGCTTTCTTT.

The rearrangement joins TRBV19 to TRBJ2-1; 9 bases fit TRBD2. The CDR3 loop spans 15 amino acids. The trim removed 5 bases at V and 8 bases at J, leaving 10 bases unmatched. Germline values: CDR1 LNHDA, CDR2 SQIVND (reference sequence). CDR3 nucleotides: TGTGCCAGTAGTCAGGTAGCGGGAGTATCCGATGAGCAGTTCTTC. Protein sequence: CASSQVAGVSDEQFF.

V is TRBV11-2 and J is TRBJ1-3, with D perhaps matching TRBD1 (6 bases). Germline-derived CDR1 and CDR2 are SGHAT and FQNNGV. Trimming stripped 1 base from V and 4 bases from J, with 11 bases between. CDR3 length equals 15 residues. CDR3: CASSLVSGTGNTIYF. The CDR3 coding sequence is TGTGCCAGCAGCTTAGTTTCAGGGACAGGAAACACCATATATTTT.

The chain couples TRBV19 to TRBJ1-1; no clear D. Germline V gives CDR1 LNHDA, CDR2 SQIVND (reference sequence). V was cut by 7 bases and J by 6 bases, with 12 bases left in between. The CDR3 consists of 12 residues. CDR3 amino acids: CASNRCKPEAFF. CDR3 in DNA: TGTGCCAGTAACAGATGTAAACCTGAAGCTTTCTTT.

This sequence joins TRBV2 and TRBJ1-4; the D gene is possibly TRBD1 (5 bases). The CDR3 runs 14 residues. Trimming pared 4 bases from V and 2 bases from J, leaving 8 bases between. Germline CDR1 is SNHLY and CDR2 is FYNNEI. The CDR3 nucleotides read TGTGCCAGCAGTGCCTGGGGCACTAATGAAAAACTGTTTTTT. This sequence encodes CASSAWGTNEKLFF.

In this sample, this clone turned up a few times. The rearrangement uses TRBV13 and TRBJ1-6; no definite D call. This CDR3 has 12 amino acids. The germline V gene has CDR1 PRHDT and CDR2 FYEKMQ (reference sequence). V lost 6 bases and J 7 bases, leaving 7 bases between the germline ends. The CDR3 protein is CASRTQNSPLHF. CDR3 bases: TGTGCCAGCAGGACACAGAATTCACCCCTCCACTTT.

V usage is TRBV15 and J usage is TRBJ1-1; D is ambiguous. This CDR3 is 13 amino acids long. Trimming removed 0 bases from V and 3 bases from J, with 5 bases in between. The V gene's germline CDR1 is LNHNV and CDR2 YYDKDF (reference sequence). The CDR3: CATSRESYTEAFF. CDR3 DNA: TGTGCCACCAGCAGAGAGTCCTACACTGAAGCTTTCTTT.

The chain couples TRBV27 to TRBJ1-1, with 7 bases fitting TRBD1. Unmatched junction bases numbered 2, after V lost 3 bases and J lost 4 bases. CDR1 MNHEY and CDR2 SMNVEV come from the germline V gene (reference sequence). This CDR3 spans 13 amino acids. The CDR3 loop is CASSLGTATEAFF. In DNA, the CDR3 is TGTGCCAGCAGTTTGGGGACAGCCACTGAAGCTTTCTTT.

The J gene is TRBJ1-5, the V gene TRBV6-1; D uncertain. The CDR3 has 18 amino acids. Trimming pared 2 bases from V and 0 bases from J, leaving 17 bases between. Germline CDR1 is MNHNS and CDR2 is SASEGT. This chain's CDR3 is CASSETKAGFFSNQPQHF. The CDR3 coding sequence is TGTGCCAGCAGTGAAACCAAGGCGGGTTTCTTTAGCAATCAGCCCCAGCATTTT.

The genes are TRBV18 and TRBJ2-1; possibly TRBD2 for D (5 bases). CDR3 length equals 14 residues. Trimming pared 0 bases from V and 9 bases from J, leaving 12 bases between. The germline CDR1 and CDR2 sequences are KGHSH and LQKENI. CDR3 region: CASSPPADAGEQFF. As DNA, the CDR3 is TGTGCCAGCTCACCACCGGCTGACGCGGGTGAGCAGTTCTTC.

This chain uses TRBV2 with TRBJ2-3; weak D call: TRBD1 (6 bases). The CDR3 runs to 17 residues. The V end was cut by 2 bases, the J end by 6 bases, with 21 bases between. The germline CDR1 and CDR2 sequences are SNHLY and FYNNEI. The CDR3: CASSEIQDRYLGDTQYF. CDR3 in DNA: TGTGCCAGCAGTGAAATCCAAGACAGGTACCTCGGGGATACGCAGTATTTT.

DNA for the CDR3: TGTGCCAGCAGCCAAGATATGAATCAGCCCCAGCATTTT. Amino acid sequence: CASSQDMNQPQHF. This chain links TRBV3-1 (or the pseudogene TRBV3-2) with TRBJ1-5; D call uncertain. V gave up 0 bases and J gave up 4 bases, with 4 bases separating them. Germline CDR1 LGHDT, CDR2 YNNKEL (reference sequence). The CDR3 is 13 residues long.

The rearrangement links TRBV19 to TRBJ1-6, with D unresolved. This CDR3 is 13 amino acids long. Between the trimmed V and J ends, which lost 4 bases and 10 bases, there was a span of 11 bases. Germline V lookup: CDR1 LNHDA, CDR2 SQIVND (reference sequence). The CDR3 sequence: CASSTGRESPLHF. The CDR3 DNA reads as TGTGCCAGTAGTACCGGGAGGGAATCACCCCTCCACTTT.

CDR3 amino acids: CASSPHSSGSYNEQFF. In DNA, the CDR3 is TGTGCCAGCAGCCCTCACTCTAGCGGGAGCTACAATGAGCAGTTCTTC. The chain uses TRBV3-1 (or the pseudogene TRBV3-2) and TRBJ2-1, with TRBD2 matching over 10 bases. The germline V gene has CDR1 LGHDT and CDR2 YNNKEL (reference sequence). V lost 4 bases to trimming and J lost 3 bases; unmatched junction nucleotides: 6. The CDR3 loop spans 16 amino acids.